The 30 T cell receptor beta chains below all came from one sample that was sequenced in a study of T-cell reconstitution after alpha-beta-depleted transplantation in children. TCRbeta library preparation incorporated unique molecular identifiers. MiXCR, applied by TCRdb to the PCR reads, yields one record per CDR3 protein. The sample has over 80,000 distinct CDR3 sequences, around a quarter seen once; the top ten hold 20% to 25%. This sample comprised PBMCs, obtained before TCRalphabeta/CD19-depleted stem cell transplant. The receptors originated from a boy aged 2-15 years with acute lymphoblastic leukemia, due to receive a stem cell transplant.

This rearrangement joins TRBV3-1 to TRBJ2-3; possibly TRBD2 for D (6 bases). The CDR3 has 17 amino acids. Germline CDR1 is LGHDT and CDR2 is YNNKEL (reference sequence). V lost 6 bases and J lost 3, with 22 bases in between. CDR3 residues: CASSRNSGGVGTDTQYF. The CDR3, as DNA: TGTGCCAGCAGTCGTAATAGCGGAGGAGTGGGAACAGATACGCAGTATTTT.

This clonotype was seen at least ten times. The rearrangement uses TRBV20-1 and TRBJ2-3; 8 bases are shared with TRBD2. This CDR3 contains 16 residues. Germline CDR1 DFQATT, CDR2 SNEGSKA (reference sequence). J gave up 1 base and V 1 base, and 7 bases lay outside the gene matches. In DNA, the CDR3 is TGCAGTGCTAGAGCGCAACTAGCGGAGGGCACAGATACGCAGTATTTT. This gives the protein CSARAQLAEGTDTQYF.

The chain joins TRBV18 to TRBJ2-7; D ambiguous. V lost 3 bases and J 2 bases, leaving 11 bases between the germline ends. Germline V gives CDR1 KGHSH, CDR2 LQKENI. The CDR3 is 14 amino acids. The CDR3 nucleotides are TGTGCCAGCTCACCCGAGCAATCCCCCTACGAGCAGTACTTC. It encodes CASSPEQSPYEQYF.

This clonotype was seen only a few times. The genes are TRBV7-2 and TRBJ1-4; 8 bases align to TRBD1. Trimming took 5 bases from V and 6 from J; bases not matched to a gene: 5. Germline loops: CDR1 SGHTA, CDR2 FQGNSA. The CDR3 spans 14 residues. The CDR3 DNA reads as TGTGCCAGCAGCCCCGGGACAGGTCATGAAAAACTGTTTTTT. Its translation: CASSPGTGHEKLFF.

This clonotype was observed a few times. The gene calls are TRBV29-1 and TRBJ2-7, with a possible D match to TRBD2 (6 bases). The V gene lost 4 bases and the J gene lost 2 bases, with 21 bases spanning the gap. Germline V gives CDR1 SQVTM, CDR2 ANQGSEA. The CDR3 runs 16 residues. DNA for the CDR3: TGCAGCGTTGGTTGGGGGATTGGCGGAGGGGCCTACGAGCAGTACTTC. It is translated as CSVGWGIGGGAYEQYF.

CDR3 DNA sequence: TGTGCCAGCAGTCCTCGACAGGGGGGGGTGAACACTGAAGCTTTCTTT. Residues: CASSPRQGGVNTEAFF. The rearrangement links TRBV12-3 or TRBV12-4 to TRBJ1-1, with 9 bases fitting TRBD1. The CDR3 sequence is 16 residues long. With V trimmed by 5 bases and J by 0 bases, 7 bases remained unmatched.

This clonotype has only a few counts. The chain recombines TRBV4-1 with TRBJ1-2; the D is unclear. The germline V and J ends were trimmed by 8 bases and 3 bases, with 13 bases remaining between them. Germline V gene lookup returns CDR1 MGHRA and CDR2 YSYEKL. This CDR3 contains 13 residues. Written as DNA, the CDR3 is TGCGCCAGCTCGGTAACAGCCCACTATGGCTACACCTTC. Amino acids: CASSVTAHYGYTF.

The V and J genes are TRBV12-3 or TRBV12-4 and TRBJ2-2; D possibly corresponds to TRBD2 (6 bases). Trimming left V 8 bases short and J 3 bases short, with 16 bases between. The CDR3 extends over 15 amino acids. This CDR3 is CASRGRRGDTGELFF. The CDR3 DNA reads TGTGCCAGCCGAGGGCGGAGGGGCGACACCGGGGAGCTGTTTTTT.

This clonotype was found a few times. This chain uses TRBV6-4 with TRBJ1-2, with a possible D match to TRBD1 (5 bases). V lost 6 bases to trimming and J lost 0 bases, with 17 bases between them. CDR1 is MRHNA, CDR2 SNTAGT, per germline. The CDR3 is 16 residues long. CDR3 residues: CASSPGTGRANYGYTF. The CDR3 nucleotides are TGTGCCAGCAGCCCCGGGACGGGGAGGGCTAACTATGGCTACACCTTC.

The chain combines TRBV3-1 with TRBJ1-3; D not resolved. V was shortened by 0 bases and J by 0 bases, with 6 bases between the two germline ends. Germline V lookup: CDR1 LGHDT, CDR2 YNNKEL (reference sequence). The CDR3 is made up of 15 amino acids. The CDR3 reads CASSQDRFSGNTIYF. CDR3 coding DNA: TGTGCCAGCAGCCAAGATAGATTCTCTGGAAACACCATATATTTT.

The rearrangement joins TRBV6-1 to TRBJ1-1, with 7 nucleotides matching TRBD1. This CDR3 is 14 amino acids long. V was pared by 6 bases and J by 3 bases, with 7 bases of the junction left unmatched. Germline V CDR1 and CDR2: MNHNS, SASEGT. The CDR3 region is CASRVAQGDTEAFF. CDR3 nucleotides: TGTGCCAGCAGGGTCGCCCAGGGGGACACTGAAGCTTTCTTT.

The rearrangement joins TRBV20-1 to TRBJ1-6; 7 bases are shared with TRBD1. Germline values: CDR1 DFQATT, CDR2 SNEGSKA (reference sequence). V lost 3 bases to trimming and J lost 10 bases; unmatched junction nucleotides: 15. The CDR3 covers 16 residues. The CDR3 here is CSARPPTGRVISPLHF. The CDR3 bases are TGCAGTGCTAGGCCTCCGACAGGGAGGGTAATCTCACCCCTCCACTTT.

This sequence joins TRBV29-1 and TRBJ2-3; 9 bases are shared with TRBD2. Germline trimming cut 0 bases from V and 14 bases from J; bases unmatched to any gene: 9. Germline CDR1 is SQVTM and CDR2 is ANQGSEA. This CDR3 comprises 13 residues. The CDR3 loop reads CSVEDQTGLAMYF. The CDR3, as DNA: TGCAGCGTTGAAGATCAAACGGGACTAGCTATGTATTTT.

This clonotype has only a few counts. The CDR3 sequence: CASSTLSGSGADTQYF. As DNA, the CDR3 is TGTGCCAGCAGTACCTTATCCGGGAGTGGGGCAGATACGCAGTATTTT. V and J are TRBV6-5 and TRBJ2-3; the D gene is possibly TRBD2 (6 bases). Between the trimmed V and J ends, which lost 5 bases and 4 bases, there was a span of 19 bases. Germline V lookup: CDR1 MNHEY, CDR2 SVGAGI. This CDR3 is built from 16 residues.

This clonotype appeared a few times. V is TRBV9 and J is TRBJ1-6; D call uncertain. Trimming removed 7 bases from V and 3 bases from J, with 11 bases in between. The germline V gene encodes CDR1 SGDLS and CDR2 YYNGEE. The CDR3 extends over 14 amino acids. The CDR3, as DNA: TGTGCCAGCGCCGGTGGGGACTATAATTCACCCCTCCACTTT. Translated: CASAGGDYNSPLHF.

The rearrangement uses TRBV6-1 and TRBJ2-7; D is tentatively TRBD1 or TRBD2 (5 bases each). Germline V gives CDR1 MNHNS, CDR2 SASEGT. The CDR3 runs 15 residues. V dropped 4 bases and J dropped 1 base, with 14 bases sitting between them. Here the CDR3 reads CASSVTPGRSYEQYF. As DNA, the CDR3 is TGTGCCAGCAGTGTAACTCCGGGACGGTCCTACGAGCAGTACTTC.

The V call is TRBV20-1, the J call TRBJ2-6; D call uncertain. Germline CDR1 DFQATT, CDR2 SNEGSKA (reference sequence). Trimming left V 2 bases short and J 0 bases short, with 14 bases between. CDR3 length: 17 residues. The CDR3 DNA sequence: TGCAGTGCTAGAAACGGCGAACCTAGCTCTGGGGCCAACGTCCTGACTTTC. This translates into CSARNGEPSSGANVLTF.

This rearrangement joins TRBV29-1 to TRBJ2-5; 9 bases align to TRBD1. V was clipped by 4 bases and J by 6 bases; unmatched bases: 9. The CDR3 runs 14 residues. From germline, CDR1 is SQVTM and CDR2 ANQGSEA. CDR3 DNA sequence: TGCAGCGTTGTCCGGACAGGGGAGACAAAGACCCAGTACTTC. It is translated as CSVVRTGETKTQYF.

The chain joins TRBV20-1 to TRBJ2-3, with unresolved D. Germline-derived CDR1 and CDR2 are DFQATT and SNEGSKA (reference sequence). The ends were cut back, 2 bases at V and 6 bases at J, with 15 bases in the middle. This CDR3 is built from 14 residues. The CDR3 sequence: CSARLTSLADTQYF. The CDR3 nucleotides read TGCAGTGCTAGATTGACTTCTCTTGCGGATACGCAGTATTTT.

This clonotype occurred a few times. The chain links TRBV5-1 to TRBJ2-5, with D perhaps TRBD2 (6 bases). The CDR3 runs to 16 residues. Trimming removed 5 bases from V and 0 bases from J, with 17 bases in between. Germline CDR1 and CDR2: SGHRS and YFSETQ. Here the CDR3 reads CASSRRGGGYQETQYF. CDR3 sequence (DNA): TGCGCCAGCAGTCGTCGGGGCGGAGGGTACCAAGAGACCCAGTACTTC. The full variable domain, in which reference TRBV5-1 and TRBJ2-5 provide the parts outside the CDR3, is KAGVTQTPRYLIKTRGQQVTLSCSPISGHRSVSWYQQTPGQGLQFLFEYFSETQRNKGNFPGRFSGRQFSNSRSEMNVSTLELGDSALYLCASSRRGGGYQETQYFGPGTRLLVL.

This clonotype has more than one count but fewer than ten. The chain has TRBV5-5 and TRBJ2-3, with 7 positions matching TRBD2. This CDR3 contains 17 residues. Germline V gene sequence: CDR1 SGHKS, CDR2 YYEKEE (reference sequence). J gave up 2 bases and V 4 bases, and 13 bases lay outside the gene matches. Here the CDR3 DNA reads TGTGCCAGCAGCCGTGCCTCTAGCGGAGGGTCCACAGATACGCAGTATTTT. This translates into CASSRASSGGSTDTQYF.

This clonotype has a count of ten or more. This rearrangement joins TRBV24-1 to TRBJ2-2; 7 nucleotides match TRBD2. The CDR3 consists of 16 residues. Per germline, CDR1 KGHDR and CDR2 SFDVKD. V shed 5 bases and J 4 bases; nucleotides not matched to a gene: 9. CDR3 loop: CATSGTRDYRTGELFF. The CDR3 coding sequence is TGTGCCACCAGTGGAACCCGGGACTACCGCACCGGGGAGCTGTTTTTT.

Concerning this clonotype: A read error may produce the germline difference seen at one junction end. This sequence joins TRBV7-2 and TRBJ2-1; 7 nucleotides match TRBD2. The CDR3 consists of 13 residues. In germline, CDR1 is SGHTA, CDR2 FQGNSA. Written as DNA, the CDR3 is TGTGCCACCAGCGGGGCCTCCTACAATGAGCAGTTCTTC. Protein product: CATSGASYNEQFF.

CDR3 in DNA: TGCAGTGCTATCTCCCAGATACAGTACTCTGGGGCCAACGTCCTGACTTTC. Translation: CSAISQIQYSGANVLTF. This chain joins TRBV20-1 and TRBJ2-6; no clear D. There are 17 residues in the CDR3. Trimming removed 4 bases at V and 0 bases at J, with 16 bases between. Per germline, CDR1 DFQATT and CDR2 SNEGSKA (reference sequence).

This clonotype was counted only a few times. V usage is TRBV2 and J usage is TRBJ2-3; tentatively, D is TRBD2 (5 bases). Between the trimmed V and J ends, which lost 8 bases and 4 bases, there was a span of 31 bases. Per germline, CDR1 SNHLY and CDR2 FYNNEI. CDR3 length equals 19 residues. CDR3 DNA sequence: TGTGCCAGCTCCGTTTTCGGCCCCCTCGGGGAATTGGGGTCAGATACGCAGTATTTT. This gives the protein CASSVFGPLGELGSDTQYF.

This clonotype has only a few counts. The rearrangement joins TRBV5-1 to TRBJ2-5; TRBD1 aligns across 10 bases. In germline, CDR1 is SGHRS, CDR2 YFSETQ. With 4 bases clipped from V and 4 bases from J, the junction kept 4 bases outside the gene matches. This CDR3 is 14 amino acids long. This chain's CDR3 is CASSADRGRETQYF. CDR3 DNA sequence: TGCGCCAGCAGCGCGGACAGGGGGAGAGAGACCCAGTACTTC.

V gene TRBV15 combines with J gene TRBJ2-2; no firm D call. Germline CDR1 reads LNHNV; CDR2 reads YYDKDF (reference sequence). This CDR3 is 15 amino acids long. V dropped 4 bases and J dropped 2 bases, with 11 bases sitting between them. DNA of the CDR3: TGTGCCACCAGCAAGAGATCGGGTAACACCGGGGAGCTGTTTTTT. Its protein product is CATSKRSGNTGELFF.

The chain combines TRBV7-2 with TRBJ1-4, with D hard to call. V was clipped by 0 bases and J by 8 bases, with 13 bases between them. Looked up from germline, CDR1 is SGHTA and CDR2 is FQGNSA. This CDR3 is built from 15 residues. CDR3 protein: CASSLAGWIGEKLFF. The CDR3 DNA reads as TGTGCCAGCAGCTTAGCGGGGTGGATTGGCGAAAAACTGTTTTTT.

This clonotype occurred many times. For the CDR3, the DNA is TGTGCCAGCAGCCCTGCACACGCCAACGTCCTGACTTTC. Translated, it gives CASSPAHANVLTF. The rearrangement uses TRBV5-6 and TRBJ2-6; D uncertain. The CDR3 extends over 13 amino acids. The germline gives CDR1 SGHDT, CDR2 YYEEEE. Trimming took 4 bases from V and 7 from J, leaving 9 bases between them.

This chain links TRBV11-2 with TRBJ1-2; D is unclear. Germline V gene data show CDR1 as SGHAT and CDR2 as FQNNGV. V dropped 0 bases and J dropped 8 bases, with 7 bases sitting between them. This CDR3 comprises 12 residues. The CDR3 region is CASSLEVSGYTF. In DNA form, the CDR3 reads TGTGCCAGCAGCTTAGAGGTTAGCGGCTACACCTTC.